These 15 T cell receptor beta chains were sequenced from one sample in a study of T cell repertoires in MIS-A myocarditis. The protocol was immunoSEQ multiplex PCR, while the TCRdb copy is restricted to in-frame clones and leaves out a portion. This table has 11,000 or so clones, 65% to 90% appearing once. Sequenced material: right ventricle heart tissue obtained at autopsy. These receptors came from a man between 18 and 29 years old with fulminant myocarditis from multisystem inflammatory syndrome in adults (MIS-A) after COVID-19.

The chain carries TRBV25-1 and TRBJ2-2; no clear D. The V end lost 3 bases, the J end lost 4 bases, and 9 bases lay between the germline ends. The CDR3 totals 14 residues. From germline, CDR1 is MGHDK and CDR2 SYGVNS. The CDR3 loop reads CASSESLGTGELFF. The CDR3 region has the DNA TGTGCCAGCAGTGAGAGTTTAGGCACCGGGGAGCTGTTTTTT.

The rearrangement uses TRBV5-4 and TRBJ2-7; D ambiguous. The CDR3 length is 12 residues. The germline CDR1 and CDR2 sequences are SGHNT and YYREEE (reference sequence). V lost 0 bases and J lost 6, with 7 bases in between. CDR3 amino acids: CASSLDRGEQYF. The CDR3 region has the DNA TGTGCCAGCAGCTTGGACAGAGGCGAGCAGTACTTC.

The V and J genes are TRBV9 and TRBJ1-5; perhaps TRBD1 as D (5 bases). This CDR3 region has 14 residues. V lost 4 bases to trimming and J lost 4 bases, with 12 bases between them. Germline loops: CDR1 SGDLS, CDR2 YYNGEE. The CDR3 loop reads CASSPGRGNQPQHF. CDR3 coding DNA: TGTGCCAGCAGCCCCGGACGGGGGAATCAGCCCCAGCATTTT.

CDR3 nucleotide sequence: TGTGCCAGCAGCCGGGGAGGAGAGCAGTACTTC. Its translation is CASSRGGEQYF. This chain uses TRBV12-3 or TRBV12-4 with TRBJ2-7, with D possibly matching TRBD2 (6 bases). The CDR3 runs 11 residues. V lost 6 bases and J 7 bases, leaving 10 bases between the germline ends.

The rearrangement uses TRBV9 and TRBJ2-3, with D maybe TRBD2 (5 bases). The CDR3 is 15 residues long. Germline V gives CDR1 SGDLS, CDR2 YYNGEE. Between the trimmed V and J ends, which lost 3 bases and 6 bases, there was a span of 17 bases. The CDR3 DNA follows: TGTGCCAGCAGCGCGTCTCCGCGGGTGGATGATACGCAGTATTTT. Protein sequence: CASSASPRVDDTQYF.

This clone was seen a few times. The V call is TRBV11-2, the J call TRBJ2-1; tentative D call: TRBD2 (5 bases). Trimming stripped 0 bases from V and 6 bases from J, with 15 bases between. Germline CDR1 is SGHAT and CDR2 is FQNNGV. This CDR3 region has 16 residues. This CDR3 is CASSLDSGLALNEQFF. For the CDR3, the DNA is TGTGCCAGCAGCTTAGATTCAGGCCTAGCCCTCAATGAGCAGTTCTTC. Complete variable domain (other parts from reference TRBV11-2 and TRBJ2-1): EAGVAQSPRYKIIEKRQSVAFWCNPISGHATLYWYQQILGQGPKLLIQFQNNGVVDDSQLPKDRFSAERLKGVDSTLKIQPAKLEDSAVYLCASSLDSGLALNEQFFGPGTRLTVL.

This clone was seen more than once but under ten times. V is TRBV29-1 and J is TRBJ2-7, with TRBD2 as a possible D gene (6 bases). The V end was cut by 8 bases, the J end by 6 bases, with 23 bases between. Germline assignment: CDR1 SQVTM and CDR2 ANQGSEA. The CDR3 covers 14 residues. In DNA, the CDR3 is TGCAGCACCCGGACGGGGCGGGGTGTGGGCGAGCAGTACTTC. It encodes CSTRTGRGVGEQYF.

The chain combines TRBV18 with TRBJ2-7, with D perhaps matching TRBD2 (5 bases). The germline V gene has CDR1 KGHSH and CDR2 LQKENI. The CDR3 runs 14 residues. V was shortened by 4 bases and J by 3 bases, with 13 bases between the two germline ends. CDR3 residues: CASSRRGMGYEQYF. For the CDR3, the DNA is TGTGCCAGCTCACGCCGGGGAATGGGCTACGAGCAGTACTTC. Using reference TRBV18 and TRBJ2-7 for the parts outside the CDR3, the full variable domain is NAGVMQNPRHLVRRRGQEARLRCSPMKGHSHVYWYRQLPEEGLKFMVYLQKENIIDESGMPKERFSAEFPKEGPSILRIQQVVRGDSAAYFCASSRRGMGYEQYFGPGTRLTVT.

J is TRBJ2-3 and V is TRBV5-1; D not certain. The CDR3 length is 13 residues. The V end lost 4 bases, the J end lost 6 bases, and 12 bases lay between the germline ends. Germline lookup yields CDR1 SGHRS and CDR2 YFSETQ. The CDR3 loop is CASSPQSGDTQYF. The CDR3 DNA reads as TGCGCCAGCAGCCCCCAAAGTGGGGATACGCAGTATTTT.

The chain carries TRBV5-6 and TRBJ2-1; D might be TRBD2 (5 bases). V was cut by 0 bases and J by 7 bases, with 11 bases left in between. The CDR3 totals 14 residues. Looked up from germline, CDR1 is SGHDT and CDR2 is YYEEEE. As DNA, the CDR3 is TGTGCCAGCAGCTTGGGGGCGGGCCAGAATGAGCAGTTCTTC. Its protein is CASSLGAGQNEQFF. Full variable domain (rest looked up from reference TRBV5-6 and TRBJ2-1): DAGVTQSPTHLIKTRGQQVTLRCSPKSGHDTVSWYQQALGQGPQFIFQYYEEEERQRGNFPDRFSGHQFPNYSSELNVNALLLGDSALYLCASSLGAGQNEQFFGPGTRLTVL.

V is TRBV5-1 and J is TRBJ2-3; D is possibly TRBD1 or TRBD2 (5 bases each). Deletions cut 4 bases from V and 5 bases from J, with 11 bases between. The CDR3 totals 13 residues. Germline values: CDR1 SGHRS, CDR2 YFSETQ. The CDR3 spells CASSTGRLDTQYF. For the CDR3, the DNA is TGCGCCAGCAGCACGGGACGTTTAGATACGCAGTATTTT.

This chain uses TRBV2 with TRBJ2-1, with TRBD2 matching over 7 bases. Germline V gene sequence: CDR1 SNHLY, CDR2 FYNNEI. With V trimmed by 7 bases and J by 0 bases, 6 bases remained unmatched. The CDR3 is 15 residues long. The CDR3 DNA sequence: TGTGCCAGCAAGCAAAGCGGGGCCTCCTACAATGAGCAGTTCTTC. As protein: CASKQSGASYNEQFF.

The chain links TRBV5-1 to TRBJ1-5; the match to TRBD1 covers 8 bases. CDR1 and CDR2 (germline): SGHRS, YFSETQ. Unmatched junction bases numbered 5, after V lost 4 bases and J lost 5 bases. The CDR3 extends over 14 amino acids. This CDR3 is CASSTTGGDQPQHF. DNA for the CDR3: TGCGCCAGCAGCACCACAGGGGGGGATCAGCCCCAGCATTTT. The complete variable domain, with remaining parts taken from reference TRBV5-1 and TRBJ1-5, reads KAGVTQTPRYLIKTRGQQVTLSCSPISGHRSVSWYQQTPGQGLQFLFEYFSETQRNKGNFPGRFSGRQFSNSRSEMNVSTLELGDSALYLCASSTTGGDQPQHFGDGTRLSIL.

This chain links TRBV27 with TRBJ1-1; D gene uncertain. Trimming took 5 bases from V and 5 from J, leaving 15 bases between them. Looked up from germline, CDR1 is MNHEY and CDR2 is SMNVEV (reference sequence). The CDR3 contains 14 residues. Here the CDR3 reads CASSNPGRGTEAFF. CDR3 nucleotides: TGTGCCAGCAGTAACCCGGGCCGAGGGACTGAAGCTTTCTTT.

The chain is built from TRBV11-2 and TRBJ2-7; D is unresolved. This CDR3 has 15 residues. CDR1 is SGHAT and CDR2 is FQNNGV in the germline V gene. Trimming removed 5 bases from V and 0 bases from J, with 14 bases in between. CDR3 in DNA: TGTGCCAGCAGCCCCCCGGGCCCAAGCTCCTACGAGCAGTACTTC. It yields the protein CASSPPGPSSYEQYF.